This entry is about one TCR beta chain. Its binding antigen is unknown. Base quality data are lacking; no much larger clone is found one base away. Other DNA sequences in this specimen translate into the identical CDR3. Sequences SGHRS (CDR1) and YFSETQ (CDR2) are obtained from the germline V gene. The trim is 1 base for V and 2 bases for J, with a gap of 9 bases between the germline ends. The CDR3 sequence holds 14 residues, the cysteine and phenylalanine included. Only the CDR3 region is kept as DNA, spanning 42 bases read in frame from base 1. The data originate from a study of graft-versus-host responses after intestinal transplantation listed by TCRdb under 2021. For the wider study: Multivisceral, liver-intestinal, or isolated intestinal transplants were received by the recipients. A peak of at least 4% donor T cells among recipient peripheral blood mononuclear cells was the definition used for donor T cell macrochimerism. After intestinal transplantation, graft-versus-host and host-versus-graft alloreactive T cell clones in the graft, circulation and bone marrow were tracked using bulk TCR-beta CDR3 sequencing. The cohort enrolled 20 to 30 intestinal transplant recipients including one retransplant, and a few patients lacking pretransplant specimens were excluded. Instead of going to the commercial service, samples from a few later patients were sequenced in-house on an Illumina MiSeq and processed with MiXCR. Alloreactive clones were identified by sequencing pre-transplant mixed lymphocyte reaction products and comparing these products with unstimulated pre-transplant donor and recipient T cells. All recipients received anti-thymocyte globulin induction followed by maintenance tacrolimus and steroids for about three years. The full study reports these points: Early after transplant, peak levels of circulating GvH clones were associated with declines in HvG clones. GvH clones were detected in recipient bone marrow, and some appeared earlier in ileal mucosa or blood, consistent with an intestinal mucosal origin. Patients with donor T cell macrochimerism had high GvH to HvG T cell clonal ratios in their allografts. Conclusions were limited by the relatively low number and heterogeneity of intestinal transplant patients.

Receptors were amplified or captured by the immunoSEQ multiplex PCR assay. In most patients, genomic DNA was isolated using the Qiagen DNeasy Blood and Tissue Kit and sent frozen to Adaptive Biotechnologies for TCR sequencing. For most patients, genomic DNA was subjected to high-throughput TCR-beta CDR3 sequencing by Adaptive Biotechnologies. The published analysis was carried out like this. TCR sequencing data were retrieved from Adaptive's ImmunoSEQ software for some 17 patients, whereas three other patients were processed with MiXCR and VDJtools. CD4 versus CD8 sorting errors were corrected by removing sequences found in both subsets at a frequency ratio below 5:1. CDR3 nucleotide sequences shared between donor and recipient were removed because the origin of such sequences could not be assigned. To be classed as alloreactive, a clone needed at least 2-fold expansion over unstimulated cells and a minimum CFSE-low frequency of 0.002% (template counts) or 0.001% (read counts). Clones detected in sequenced pre-transplant spleen, lymph node, or MLR CFSE-low populations of the donor or recipient were defined as mappable. Cumulative frequency of alloreactive clones was calculated as a percentage of all sequences weighted by copy number. TCRdb provides this immuneACCESS table in a form limited to in-frame rearrangements. Some clones are lacking; in checked studies, under half of them reflect an unresolved V gene, and why the rest are absent is not known. D and trimming come from the DNA, and the V and J calls and clone size come from that table. The sample includes roughly 99,000 clones, with roughly 87% observed a single time. 0.6% to 0.8% of the sample lies in the top ten.

This sample's time point label indicates: cells obtained before transplantation from donor or recipient. CD3+CD4+ and CD3+CD8+ populations were FACS-sorted from unstimulated pre-transplant donor and recipient cells taken from spleen or lymph nodes. This clonotype was sampled from a human donor who was the organ donor for an intestinal transplant. The sample consisted of unstimulated CD4+ T cells sorted from spleen or lymph node cells, taken before transplant. Rearrangement joined TRBV5-1 to TRBJ2-5; TRBD2 is perhaps the D gene, given 6 matching bases. In nucleotide form, the sequence is TGCGCCAGCAGCTTGACTAGCCCTCAAGAGACCCAGTACTTC. The translation is CASSLTSPQETQYF.